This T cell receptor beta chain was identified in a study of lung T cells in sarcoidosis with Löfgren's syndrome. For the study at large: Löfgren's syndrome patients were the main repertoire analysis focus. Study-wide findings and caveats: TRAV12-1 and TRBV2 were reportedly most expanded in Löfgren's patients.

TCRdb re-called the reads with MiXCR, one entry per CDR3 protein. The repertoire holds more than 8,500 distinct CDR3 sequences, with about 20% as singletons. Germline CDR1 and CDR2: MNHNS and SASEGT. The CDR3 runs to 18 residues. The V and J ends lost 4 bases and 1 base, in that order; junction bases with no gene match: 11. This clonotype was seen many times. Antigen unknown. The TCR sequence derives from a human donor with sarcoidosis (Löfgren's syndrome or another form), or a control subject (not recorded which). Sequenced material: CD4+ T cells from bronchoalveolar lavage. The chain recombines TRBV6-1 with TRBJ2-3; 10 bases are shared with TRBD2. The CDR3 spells CASSVISGGEIGTDTQYF. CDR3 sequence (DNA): TGTGCCAGCAGTGTTATAAGCGGGGGGGAGATAGGCACAGATACGCAGTATTTT.